Listed below are T cell receptor beta chains from one sample, sequenced in a study of blood T cell repertoires in COVID-19. The method was immunoSEQ multiplex PCR; TCRdb's version includes in-frame clones alone and lacks a portion of them. The table lists 55,000 to 95,000 clones, around 81% of them singletons. Sample: peripheral blood. Every receptor here comes from a woman in her 70s with acute or convalescent COVID-19. The CDR3 runs from the conserved cysteine through the conserved F or W. Fields, in order: J gene, clone size, V gene, CDR3 protein. Where a row states a size, it is once, few, many or the class of an expanded clone; other rows omit it.

TRBJ2-7,-,TRBV11-2,CASSYSMYGSYEQYF
TRBJ1-1,once,TRBV18,CASSYLNRGNTEAFF
TRBJ2-1,few,TRBV7-2,CASRVGIYNEQFF
TRBJ2-4,few,TRBV23-1,CASSHYRIPYPGQLAKNIQYF
TRBJ1-2,few,TRBV19,CASSIWQTGDYGYTF
TRBJ1-6,-,TRBV19,CASSLTTGSTDSPLHF
TRBJ2-7,-,TRBV11-2,CASSGAQGSYEQYF
TRBJ2-1,-,TRBV9,CASSVRDRGLSHKNEQFF
TRBJ1-1,-,TRBV9,CASSVGTGKAFF
TRBJ2-7,-,TRBV4-2,CASSPTESYEQYF
TRBJ1-4,-,TRBV9,CASSVGDRGDEKLFF
TRBJ1-5,-,TRBV7-9,CASSAGGVANQPQHF